The sequence of this TCR beta chain was determined in a study of beta chain features in type 1 diabetes. Study results and limitations: Over-representation of high TCR-expressing cells was a possible consequence of cDNA sequencing.

V lost 7 bases and J 7 bases, leaving 16 bases between the germline ends. The CDR3 length is 14 residues. CDR1 is SGHVS, CDR2 FQNEAQ, per germline. Using CD45RO/CCR7/CD25/CD127/CD95/CD27, CD4+ naive, central memory, regulatory and stem cell-like memory cells were sorted. The authors reverse transcribed all of the isolated RNA, so sequencing captured expressed TCRB transcripts. Profiling relied on immunoSEQ multiplex PCR, and the TCRdb table lists in-frame clones only, not all of them. The sample has over 350,000 clones, more than 13% seen once. As concerns this clone: What it binds is unknown.

Material for sequencing was naive CD4+ T cells from blood. This receptor was identified in a woman under 30 in good health. V usage is TRBV7-8 and J usage is TRBJ2-2; D is unresolved. The CDR3 region has the DNA TGTGCCAGCACCTTTCGATGGGCTGACGGGGAGCTGTTTTTT. Encoded protein: CASTFRWADGELFF. Variable domain in full (rest from reference TRBV7-8 and TRBJ2-2): GAGVSQSPRYKVAKRGQDVALRCDPISGHVSLFWYQQALGQGPEFLTYFQNEAQLDKSGLPSDRFFAERPEGSVSTLKIQRTQQEDSAVYLCASTFRWADGELFFGEGSRLTVL.